Presented here are 22 T cell receptor beta chains from one specimen sequenced in a study of T-cell reconstitution after alpha-beta-depleted transplantation in children. Unique molecular identifiers tagged the TCRbeta library. TCRdb re-derived calls from the PCR reads in MiXCR, one entry per CDR3 protein. The table includes some 290,000 distinct CDR3 sequences, approximately 9.8% detected once. The sample was PBMCs from the stem cell graft donor, taken from the stem cell graft. These receptors were collected from a human donor who donated a stem cell graft to a child with SCID.

This clonotype has a count of ten or more. The chain recombines TRBV27 with TRBJ2-5, with a tentative D call TRBD2 (6 bases). CDR1 is MNHEY, CDR2 SMNVEV, per germline (reference sequence). Trimming pared 5 bases from V and 2 bases from J, leaving 15 bases between. The CDR3 runs to 15 residues. The DNA of the CDR3 is TGTGCCAGCAGTCCATCGGGACTGAGACAAGAGACCCAGTACTTC. Protein: CASSPSGLRQETQYF.

This clonotype has more than one count but fewer than ten. This chain joins TRBV7-3 and TRBJ2-2; D not certain. Germline V lookup: CDR1 SGHTA, CDR2 FQGTGA. V dropped 3 bases and J dropped 5 bases, with 4 bases sitting between them. There are 12 residues in the CDR3. The chain's CDR3 is CASSFLTGELFF. CDR3 bases: TGTGCCAGCAGCTTCTTAACCGGGGAGCTGTTTTTT.

This clonotype was seen a few times. The genes are TRBV7-2 and TRBJ1-2; D unresolved. Trimming stripped 5 bases from V and 2 bases from J, with 9 bases between. The CDR3 has 13 amino acids. CDR1 SGHTA and CDR2 FQGNSA come from the germline V gene. This CDR3 is CASSVKRNYGYTF. The CDR3 DNA reads as TGTGCCAGCAGCGTTAAAAGGAACTATGGCTACACCTTC.

This clonotype was found once. The V call is TRBV5-1, the J call TRBJ2-7; the D call may be TRBD1 or TRBD2 (5 bases each). The CDR3 totals 12 residues. Germline-derived CDR1 and CDR2 are SGHRS and YFSETQ. Trimming stripped 0 bases from V and 9 bases from J, with 10 bases between. The CDR3 nucleotides are TGCGCCAGCAGCTTGGAGGGACCCAGGCAGTACTTC. Amino acid sequence: CASSLEGPRQYF.

The chain employs TRBV28 and TRBJ2-7; weak D call: TRBD1 (6 bases). The CDR3 covers 13 residues. V was pared by 7 bases and J by 0 bases, with 10 bases between. Germline V gives CDR1 MDHEN, CDR2 SYDVKM. The CDR3 DNA reads as TGTGCCAGCAATCAGGACAGCTCCTACGAGCAGTACTTC. Amino acids: CASNQDSSYEQYF.

This rearrangement joins TRBV9 to TRBJ2-7; 7 positions match TRBD1. The CDR3 contains 14 residues. Germline V lookup: CDR1 SGDLS, CDR2 YYNGEE. Germline trimming cut 2 bases from V and 2 bases from J; bases unmatched to any gene: 4. CDR3 loop: CASSVGTATYEQYF. The CDR3 bases are TGTGCCAGCAGCGTTGGGACAGCAACCTACGAGCAGTACTTC.

This clonotype was found a few times. The V and J genes are TRBV15 and TRBJ2-2; no clear D gene. Germline CDR1 reads LNHNV; CDR2 reads YYDKDF (reference sequence). The CDR3 has 14 residues. Deletions cut 5 bases from V and 4 bases from J, with 11 bases between. Here the CDR3 DNA reads TGTGCCACCAGCGAGACTGCCACCACCGGGGAGCTGTTTTTT. Translating gives CATSETATTGELFF.

The chain joins TRBV4-1 to TRBJ2-7, with 9 nucleotides matching TRBD1. CDR1 is MGHRA, CDR2 YSYEKL, per germline. The CDR3 has 15 residues. The V gene end was trimmed by 3 bases and the J gene end by 2 bases; junction bases not matched to a gene: 5. CDR3 sequence (DNA): TGCGCCAGCAGCCAGGGACAGGGAAGAACCTACGAGCAGTACTTC. Translating it yields CASSQGQGRTYEQYF.

The chain carries TRBV3-1 and TRBJ2-1; D is uncertain. The length of the CDR3 is 17 residues. In germline, CDR1 is LGHDT, CDR2 YNNKEL (reference sequence). Trimming took off 1 base at V and 3 bases at J, with 16 bases between the two ends. The CDR3 DNA reads as TGTGCCAGCAGCCAAGCGGGCACCCCCTCAGGCTACAATGAGCAGTTCTTC. Translation: CASSQAGTPSGYNEQFF.

This clonotype was seen only a few times. The V and J genes are TRBV27 and TRBJ1-4; maybe TRBD1 (6 bases). Germline loops: CDR1 MNHEY, CDR2 SMNVEV (reference sequence). This CDR3 has 14 residues. V lost 9 bases, J lost 4 bases, and 15 bases lay in between. The CDR3 loop is CASADRPHNEKLFF. As DNA, the CDR3 is TGTGCCAGTGCGGACAGACCCCATAATGAAAAACTGTTTTTT.

There are a few counts of this clonotype. The chain joins TRBV11-2 to TRBJ1-6; 7 bases line up with TRBD1. CDR3 size: 15 residues. Trimming at V came to 7 bases and at J to 9 bases, leaving 12 bases not matched to a gene. Looked up from germline, CDR1 is SGHAT and CDR2 is FQNNGV. CDR3 in amino acids: CASTPEGARGSPLHF. The DNA for the CDR3 is TGTGCCAGCACCCCGGAGGGGGCGCGGGGTTCACCCCTCCACTTT.

CDR3: CASSPHSAGVSSYNEQFF. CDR3 nucleotide sequence: TGTGCCAGCAGCCCCCATTCAGCGGGAGTAAGCTCCTACAATGAGCAGTTCTTC. V and J are TRBV11-2 and TRBJ2-1, with TRBD2 identical over 8 bases. Unmatched junction bases numbered 12, after V lost 5 bases and J lost 0 bases. The length of the CDR3 is 18 residues. The V gene's germline CDR1 is SGHAT and CDR2 FQNNGV. The entire variable domain, with the rest obtained from reference TRBV11-2 and TRBJ2-1, is as follows: EAGVAQSPRYKIIEKRQSVAFWCNPISGHATLYWYQQILGQGPKLLIQFQNNGVVDDSQLPKDRFSAERLKGVDSTLKIQPAKLEDSAVYLCASSPHSAGVSSYNEQFFGPGTRLTVL.

J is TRBJ2-5 and V is TRBV19; D perhaps matches TRBD2 (5 bases). Germline V CDR1 and CDR2: LNHDA, SQIVND (reference sequence). The CDR3 has 13 residues. V was cut by 5 bases and J by 4 bases, with 11 bases left in between. CDR3 DNA: TGTGCCAGTAGTGGGTACCGGGGAGAGACCCAGTACTTC. Encoded protein: CASSGYRGETQYF.

This clonotype appeared a few times. V usage is TRBV10-1 and J usage is TRBJ1-4, with D uncertain. This CDR3 region has 14 residues. Germline V CDR1 and CDR2: WNHNN, SYGVQD (reference sequence). V lost 4 bases and J 7 bases, leaving 13 bases between the germline ends. CDR3 region: CASSVRSSGEKLFF. The DNA for the CDR3 is TGCGCCAGCAGTGTAAGAAGCTCTGGTGAAAAACTGTTTTTT.

This clonotype has ten or more counts. The chain couples TRBV12-3 or TRBV12-4 to TRBJ1-5; D is undetermined. Trimming shortened V by 6 bases and J by 4 bases, and 7 bases separated the two germline ends. The CDR3 length is 12 residues. In nucleotides, the CDR3 is TGTGCCAGCAGGTTCACGAATCAGCCCCAGCATTTT. As protein: CASRFTNQPQHF.

The chain links TRBV7-4 to TRBJ2-3, with 12 bases aligning to TRBD2. Germline loops: CDR1 SGHVT, CDR2 SQSDAQ. The CDR3 length is 19 residues. The J segment lost 1 base and the V segment lost 5 bases, leaving 13 bases of the junction unmatched. The chain's CDR3 is CASSPQTSGGTSGTDTQYF. For the CDR3, the DNA is TGTGCCAGCAGCCCTCAGACTAGCGGGGGTACTTCGGGCACAGATACGCAGTATTTT. Variable domain in full (rest from reference TRBV7-4 and TRBJ2-3): GAGVSQSPRYKVAKRGRDVALRCDSISGHVTLYWYRQTLGQGSEVLTYSQSDAQRDKSGRPSGRFSAERPERSVSTLKIQRTEQGDSAVYLCASSPQTSGGTSGTDTQYFGPGTRLTVL.

As to this clonotype: The junction does not match germline at one end; this may be a read error. V gene TRBV5-1 combines with J gene TRBJ2-2; D possibly uses TRBD1 or TRBD2 (5 bases each). Germline loops: CDR1 SGHRS, CDR2 YFSETQ. This CDR3 comprises 16 residues. The CDR3 loop is CASSLALGPSTWELFF. DNA of the CDR3: TGCGCCAGCAGCTTGGCGCTGGGACCGAGCACCTGGGAGCTGTTTTTT.

This clonotype came up a few times. The rearrangement uses TRBV5-1 and TRBJ1-6; D ambiguous. The ends were cut back, 4 bases at V and 4 bases at J, with 9 bases in the middle. This CDR3 is built from 14 residues. Per the germline V gene, CDR1 is SGHRS and CDR2 is YFSETQ. The CDR3 sequence is CASSLGRYNSPLHF. In DNA form, the CDR3 reads TGCGCCAGCAGCCTTGGACGATATAATTCACCCCTCCACTTT.

This clonotype was detected only a few times. The chain has TRBV10-3 and TRBJ2-5; D tentatively fits TRBD1 or TRBD2 (5 bases each). Germline CDR1 and CDR2: ENHRY and SYGVKD. CDR3 size: 13 residues. The V gene lost 6 bases and the J gene lost 0 bases, with 8 bases spanning the gap. This CDR3 is CAIRGTDQETQYF. In DNA, the CDR3 is TGTGCCATCAGAGGGACGGACCAAGAGACCCAGTACTTC.

The V call is TRBV6-2 or TRBV6-3, the J call TRBJ2-3; 8 nucleotides agree with TRBD1. The germline CDR1 and CDR2 sequences are MNHEY and SVGEGT. The CDR3 covers 16 residues. J gave up 3 bases and V 6 bases, and 11 bases lay outside the gene matches. This CDR3 is CASSPGQGKVTDTQYF. The CDR3 region has the DNA TGTGCCAGCAGCCCCGGACAGGGCAAAGTGACAGATACGCAGTATTTT.

The V and J genes are TRBV9 and TRBJ2-5; 9 bases agree with TRBD1. The CDR3 covers 15 residues. The trim removed 3 bases at V and 2 bases at J, leaving 5 bases unmatched. The germline gives CDR1 SGDLS, CDR2 YYNGEE. In nucleotides, the CDR3 is TGTGCCAGCAGCGAGCGGACAGGGGTGCAAGAGACCCAGTACTTC. It yields the protein CASSERTGVQETQYF.

V gene TRBV6-5 combines with J gene TRBJ1-4; 7 positions agree with TRBD1. This CDR3 region has 14 residues. Germline loops: CDR1 MNHEY, CDR2 SVGAGI. V lost 4 bases, J lost 5 bases, and 4 bases stayed unmatched. The CDR3 nucleotides are TGTGCCAGCAGTTTCGGGACAGCGAATGAAAAACTGTTTTTT. This gives the protein CASSFGTANEKLFF.